This T cell receptor (beta chain) was sequenced in a study of cytomegalovirus exposure and HLA in healthy donors. From germline, CDR1 is KGHSH and CDR2 LQKENI. V lost 1 base, J lost 6 bases, and 6 bases lay in between. CDR3 length: 13 amino acids. Only in-frame clones appear in the TCRdb table, and some are missing; sequencing was by immunoSEQ multiplex PCR. The data hold fewer than 140,000 clones, with around 89% observed a single time. The receptor was isolated from a woman under 30 in good health and CMV-seropositive. The chain links TRBV18 to TRBJ1-4; possible D gene TRBD1, 5 bases. The sequenced sample was PBMCs. The CDR3 region is CASSPRGDEKLFF. CDR3 sequence (DNA): TGTGCCAGCTCACCACGGGGGGATGAAAAACTGTTTTTT.